This T cell receptor (beta chain) originates from a study of shared clonotypes between healthy human individuals. Per the original methods: As immunoSEQ supplied junction-only sequences (without quality scores), filtering differed. TCRdb keeps only in-frame clones here, not all; method: immunoSEQ multiplex PCR. The V and J calls and clone size come from that table; D and trimming were worked out from the DNA. The table lists some 2,500,000 clones, 85% to 95% of them singletons. Trimming pared 2 bases from V and 5 bases from J, leaving 16 bases between. This CDR3 spans 15 amino acids. Per germline, CDR1 SGHRS and CDR2 YFSETQ.

The specimen sequenced was naive CD4+ T cells from PBMCs. Subset indicated: CD45RA+ positively selected. The TCR originated in a man younger than 30 in good health. Some clones in this sample may be carry-over from other donors' samples. The chain links TRBV5-1 to TRBJ2-5; tentative D call: TRBD2 (5 bases). The CDR3: CASSFRGFGGETQYF. As DNA, the CDR3 is TGCGCCAGCAGCTTTCGGGGTTTCGGTGGGGAGACCCAGTACTTC.